These T cell receptor beta chains were read from a single sample in a study of glioma-infiltrating T cells after dendritic cell vaccination. Measured with immunoSEQ multiplex PCR; TCRdb has only the in-frame clones, and not every one. The data hold about 95,000 clones, with about 85% observed a single time. The sequencing used blood, collected before dendritic cell vaccination. These receptors all come from a human donor with glioblastoma. CDR3s include the opening cysteine and the closing phenylalanine or tryptophan.

v_gene,j_gene,CDR3aa
TRBV21-1,TRBJ2-7,CASSKVRDSSYEQYF
TRBV7-9,TRBJ2-7,CASSLGKKTYEQYF
TRBV29-1,TRBJ1-1,CSVVFLRGGTEAFF
TRBV11-3,TRBJ2-1,CASSLAAGTGLKEQFF
TRBV6-5,-,CASSREGGAGYEQYF
TRBV5-6,TRBJ2-2,CASSLERGGELFF
TRBV14,TRBJ2-2,CASSQGNRVGELFF
TRBV5-6,TRBJ2-7,CASSLVGAEQYF
TRBV5-6,TRBJ1-4,CASSSTDRGNEKLFF
TRBV29-1,TRBJ2-4,CSVTGAAKNIQYF
TRBV29-1,TRBJ1-5,CSVQAGNQPQHF
TRBV11-1,TRBJ1-4,CASSSDSVEKLFF
TRBV19,TRBJ2-1,CASTGDNEQFF
TRBV6-4,TRBJ2-3,CASSPGVDLDTQYF
TRBV29-1,TRBJ1-2,CSASGTGGLGYTF
TRBV7-6,TRBJ2-7,CASSLFPRGATTYEQYF
TRBV5-6,TRBJ2-7,CASIAWMDSHYEQYF
TRBV7-2,TRBJ2-1,CASSQTSGSYNEQFF
TRBV4-2,TRBJ1-5,CASSPGTGKNQPQHF
TRBV5-1,TRBJ2-7,CASNPRTVGPYEQYF
TRBV4-2,TRBJ2-7,CASSQVEAAEQYF
TRBV13,TRBJ1-1,CASSLGQGANLDTEAFF
TRBV10-2,TRBJ2-7,CASSLLAEGYEQYF
TRBV11-2,TRBJ2-7,CASRPLGTVSYEQYF
TRBV6-6,TRBJ2-1,CASSYRPAGDNEQFF
TRBV11-3,TRBJ2-7,CASSWMGGSSYEQYF
TRBV6-1,TRBJ2-1,CASMSNSYNEQFF
TRBV25-1,TRBJ1-3,CASSPDSGNTIYF
TRBV7-2,TRBJ1-1,CASSPRQGLNTEAFF
TRBV25-1,TRBJ2-7,CASSEAGRGGSYEQYF